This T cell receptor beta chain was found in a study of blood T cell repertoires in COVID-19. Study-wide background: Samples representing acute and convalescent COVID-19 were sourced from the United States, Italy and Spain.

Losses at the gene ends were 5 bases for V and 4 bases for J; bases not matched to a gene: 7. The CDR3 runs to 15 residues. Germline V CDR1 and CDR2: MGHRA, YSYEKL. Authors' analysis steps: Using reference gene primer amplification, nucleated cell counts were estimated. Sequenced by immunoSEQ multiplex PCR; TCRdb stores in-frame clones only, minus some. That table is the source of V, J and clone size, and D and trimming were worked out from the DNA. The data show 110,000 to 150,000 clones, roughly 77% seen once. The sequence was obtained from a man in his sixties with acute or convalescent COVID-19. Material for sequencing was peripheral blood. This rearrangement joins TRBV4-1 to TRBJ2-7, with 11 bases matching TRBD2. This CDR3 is CASSSPTSGTYEQYF. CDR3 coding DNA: TGCGCCAGCAGCTCACCGACTAGCGGGACATACGAGCAGTACTTC.